Presented here are 4 T cell receptor beta chains from one specimen sequenced in a study of CD8 T cells in Susac syndrome (dated by TCRdb to about 2019). The library was obtained by the immunoSEQ multiplex PCR assay. RNA was extracted with the RNeasy kit and 0.5 to 1 ug was reverse transcribed using random hexamers. TCRdb reprocessing: public reads trimmed at Q25 with fastp, clones called with MiXCR, in-frame beta chains kept. Rows are combined by CDR3 protein, so each entry shows the most common genes and DNA. Within this sample are 100,000 to 150,000 distinct CDR3 sequences, with over 85% of them counted one time only. The ten largest clonotypes hold around 0.2% of the sample. The sample consisted of CD8+ T cells from PBMCs. These receptors were obtained from a human donor with Susac syndrome.

This chain joins TRBV5-4 and TRBJ2-1, with D possibly being TRBD1 (6 bases). Germline V CDR1 and CDR2: SGHNT, YYREEE (reference sequence). Between the trimmed V and J ends, which lost 5 bases and 4 bases, there was a span of 10 bases. The CDR3 spans 13 residues. The CDR3 reads CASRSDSYNEQFF. The CDR3 DNA follows: TGTGCCAGCAGATCGGACAGTTACAATGAGCAGTTCTTC. Looking up the rest from reference TRBV5-4 and TRBJ2-1 gives the full variable domain: ETGVTQSPTHLIKTRGQQVTLRCSSQSGHNTVSWYQQALGQGPQFIFQYYREEENGRGNFPPRFSGLQFPNYSSELNVNALELDDSALYLCASRSDSYNEQFFGPGTRLTVL.

The chain links TRBV7-9 to TRBJ2-1; weak D call: TRBD2 (5 bases). Trimming removed 5 bases from V and 3 bases from J, with 14 bases in between. This CDR3 is 15 amino acids long. Germline lookup yields CDR1 SEHNR and CDR2 FQNEAQ (reference sequence). CDR3 bases: TGTGCCAGCAGCCCCTCCATACTAGTCTACAATGAGCAGTTCTTC. Translating it yields CASSPSILVYNEQFF.

The V and J genes are TRBV3-1 and TRBJ2-3, with 9 nucleotides matching TRBD1. The CDR3 loop spans 15 amino acids. CDR1 and CDR2 from the germline V gene are LGHDT and YNNKEL (reference sequence). V gave up 2 bases and J gave up 3 bases; unmatched junction bases: 3. CDR3 protein: CASSQWDRETDTQYF. CDR3 DNA sequence: TGTGCCAGCAGCCAATGGGACAGGGAAACAGATACGCAGTATTTT.

The chain combines TRBV4-1 with TRBJ2-5, with 12 bases identical to TRBD1. J gave up 1 base and V 1 base, and 13 bases lay outside the gene matches. This CDR3 has 20 amino acids. Germline V lookup: CDR1 MGHRA, CDR2 YSYEKL. CDR3 nucleotides: TGCGCCAGCAGCCAAGGTCACATAACCGGGACAGGGGGCCTCCAAGAGACCCAGTACTTC. Translation gives CASSQGHITGTGGLQETQYF.